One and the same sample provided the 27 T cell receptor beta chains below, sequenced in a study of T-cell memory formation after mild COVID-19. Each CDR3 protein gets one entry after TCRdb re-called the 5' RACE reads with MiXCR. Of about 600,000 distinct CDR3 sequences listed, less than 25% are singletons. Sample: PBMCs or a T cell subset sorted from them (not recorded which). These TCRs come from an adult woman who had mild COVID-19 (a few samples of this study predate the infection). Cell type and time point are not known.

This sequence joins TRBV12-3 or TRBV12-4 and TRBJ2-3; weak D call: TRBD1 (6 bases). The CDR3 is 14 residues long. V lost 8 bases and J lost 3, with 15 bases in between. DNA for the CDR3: TGTGCCAGCGGAAAAACAGGGAGTACAGATACGCAGTATTTT. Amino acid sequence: CASGKTGSTDTQYF.

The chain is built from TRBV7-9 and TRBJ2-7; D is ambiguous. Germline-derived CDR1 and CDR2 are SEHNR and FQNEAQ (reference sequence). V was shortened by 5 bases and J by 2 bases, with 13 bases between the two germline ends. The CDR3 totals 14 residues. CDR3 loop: CASSASLLAYEQYF. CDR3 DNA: TGTGCCAGCAGCGCCTCACTCCTCGCCTACGAGCAGTACTTC.

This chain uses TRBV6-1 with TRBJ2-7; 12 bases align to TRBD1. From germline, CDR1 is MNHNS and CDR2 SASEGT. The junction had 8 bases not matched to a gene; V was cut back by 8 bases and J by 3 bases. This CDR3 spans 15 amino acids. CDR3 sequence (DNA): TGTGCCAGCTTCCCGGGACAGGGGGCGAACTACGAGCAGTACTTC. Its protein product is CASFPGQGANYEQYF.

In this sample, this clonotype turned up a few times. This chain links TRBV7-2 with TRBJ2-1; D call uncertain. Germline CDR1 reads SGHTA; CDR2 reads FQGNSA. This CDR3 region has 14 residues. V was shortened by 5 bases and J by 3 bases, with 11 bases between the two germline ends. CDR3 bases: TGTGCCAGCAGCCTAAGAGACGGCTACAATGAGCAGTTCTTC. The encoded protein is CASSLRDGYNEQFF.

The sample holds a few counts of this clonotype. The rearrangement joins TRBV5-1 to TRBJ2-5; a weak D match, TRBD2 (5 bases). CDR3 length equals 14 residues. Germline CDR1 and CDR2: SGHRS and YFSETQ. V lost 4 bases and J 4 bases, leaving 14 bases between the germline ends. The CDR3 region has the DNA TGCGCCAGCAGCCCAACCCGGGGAACAGAGACCCAGTACTTC. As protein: CASSPTRGTETQYF.

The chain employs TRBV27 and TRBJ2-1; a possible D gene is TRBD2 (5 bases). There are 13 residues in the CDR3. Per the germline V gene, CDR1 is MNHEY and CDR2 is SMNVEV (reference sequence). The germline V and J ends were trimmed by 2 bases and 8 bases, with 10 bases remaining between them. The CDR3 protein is CASSLPGSYEQFF. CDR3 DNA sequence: TGTGCCAGCAGTTTACCTGGGAGTTATGAGCAGTTCTTC.

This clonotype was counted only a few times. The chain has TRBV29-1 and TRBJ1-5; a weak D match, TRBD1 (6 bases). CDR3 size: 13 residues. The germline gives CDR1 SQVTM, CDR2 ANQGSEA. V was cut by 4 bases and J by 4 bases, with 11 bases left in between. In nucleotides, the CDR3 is TGCAGCGTTGTGGACAGCTCAAATCAGCCCCAGCATTTT. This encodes CSVVDSSNQPQHF.

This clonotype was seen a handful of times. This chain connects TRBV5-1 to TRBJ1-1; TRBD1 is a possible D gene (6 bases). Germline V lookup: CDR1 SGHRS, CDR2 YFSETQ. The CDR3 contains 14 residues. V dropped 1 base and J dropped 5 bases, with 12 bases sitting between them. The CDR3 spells CASSLRAGETEAFF. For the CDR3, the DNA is TGCGCCAGCAGCTTGAGGGCAGGGGAAACTGAAGCTTTCTTT.

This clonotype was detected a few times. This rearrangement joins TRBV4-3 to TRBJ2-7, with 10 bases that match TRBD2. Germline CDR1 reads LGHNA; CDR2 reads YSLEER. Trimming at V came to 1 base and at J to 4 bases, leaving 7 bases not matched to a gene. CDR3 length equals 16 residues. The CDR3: CASSQAAGGLWYEQYF. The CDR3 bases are TGCGCCAGCAGCCAAGCAGCGGGAGGGCTTTGGTACGAGCAGTACTTC.

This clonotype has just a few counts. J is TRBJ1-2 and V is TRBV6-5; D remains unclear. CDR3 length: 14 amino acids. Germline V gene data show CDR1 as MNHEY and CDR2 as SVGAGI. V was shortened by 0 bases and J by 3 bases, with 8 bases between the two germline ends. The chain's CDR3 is CASSYSVGDYGYTF. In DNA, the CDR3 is TGTGCCAGCAGTTACTCTGTGGGCGACTATGGCTACACCTTC.

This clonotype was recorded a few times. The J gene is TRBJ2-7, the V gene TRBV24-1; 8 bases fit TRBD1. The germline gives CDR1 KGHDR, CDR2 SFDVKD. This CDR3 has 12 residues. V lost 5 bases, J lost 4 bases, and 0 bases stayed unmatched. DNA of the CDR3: TGTGCCACCAGTGGACAGGGGTACGAGCAGTACTTC. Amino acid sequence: CATSGQGYEQYF.

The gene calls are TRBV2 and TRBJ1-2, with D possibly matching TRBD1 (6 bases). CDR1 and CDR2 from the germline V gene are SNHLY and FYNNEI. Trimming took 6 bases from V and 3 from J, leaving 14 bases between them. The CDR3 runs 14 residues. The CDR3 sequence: CASRGGWTDYGYTF. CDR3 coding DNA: TGTGCCAGCAGGGGCGGATGGACAGACTATGGCTACACCTTC.

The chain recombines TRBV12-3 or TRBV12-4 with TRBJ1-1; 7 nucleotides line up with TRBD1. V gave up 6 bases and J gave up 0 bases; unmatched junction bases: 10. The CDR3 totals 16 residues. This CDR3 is CASSPQGESMNTEAFF. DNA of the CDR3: TGTGCCAGCAGCCCTCAGGGGGAATCGATGAACACTGAAGCTTTCTTT.

CDR3 in amino acids: CASRERQTNTEAFF. CDR3 in DNA: TGTGCCAGCAGAGAGCGACAAACGAACACTGAAGCTTTCTTT. V and J are TRBV6-5 and TRBJ1-1; D not certain. The CDR3 extends over 14 amino acids. V was cut by 6 bases and J by 1 base, with 12 bases left in between. The germline V gene has CDR1 MNHEY and CDR2 SVGAGI.

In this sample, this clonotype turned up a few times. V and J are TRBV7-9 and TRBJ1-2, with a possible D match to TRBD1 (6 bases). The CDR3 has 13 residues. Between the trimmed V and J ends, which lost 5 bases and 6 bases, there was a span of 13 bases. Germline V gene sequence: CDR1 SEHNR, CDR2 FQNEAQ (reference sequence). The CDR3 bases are TGTGCCAGCAGCACCGACCAGGGGAATGGCTACACCTTC. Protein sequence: CASSTDQGNGYTF.

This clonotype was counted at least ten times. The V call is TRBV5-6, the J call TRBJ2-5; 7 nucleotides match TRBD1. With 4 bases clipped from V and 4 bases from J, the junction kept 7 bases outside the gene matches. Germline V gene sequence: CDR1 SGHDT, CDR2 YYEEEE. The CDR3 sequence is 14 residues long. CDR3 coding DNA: TGTGCCAGCAGCCGAAGACAGGGACGAGAGACCCAGTACTTC. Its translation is CASSRRQGRETQYF.

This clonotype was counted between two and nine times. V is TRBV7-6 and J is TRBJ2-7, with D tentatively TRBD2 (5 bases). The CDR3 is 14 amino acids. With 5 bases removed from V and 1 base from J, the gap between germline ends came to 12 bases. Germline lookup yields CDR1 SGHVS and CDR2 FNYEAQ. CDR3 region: CASSPAGKSYEQYF. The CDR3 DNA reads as TGTGCCAGCAGCCCCGCCGGGAAGTCCTACGAGCAGTACTTC.

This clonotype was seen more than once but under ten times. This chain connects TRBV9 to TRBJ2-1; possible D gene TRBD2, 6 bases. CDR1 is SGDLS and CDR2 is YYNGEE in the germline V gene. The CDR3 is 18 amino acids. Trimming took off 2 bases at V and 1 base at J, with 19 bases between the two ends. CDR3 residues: CASSVSIGGGTSYNEQFF. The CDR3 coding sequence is TGTGCCAGCAGCGTGTCAATTGGAGGCGGGACGTCCTACAATGAGCAGTTCTTC.

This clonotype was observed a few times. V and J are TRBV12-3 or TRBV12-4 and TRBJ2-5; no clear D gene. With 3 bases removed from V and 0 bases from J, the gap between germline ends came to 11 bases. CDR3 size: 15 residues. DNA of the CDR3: TGTGCCAGCAGTTTTACCACTTGGAACCAAGAGACCCAGTACTTC. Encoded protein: CASSFTTWNQETQYF.

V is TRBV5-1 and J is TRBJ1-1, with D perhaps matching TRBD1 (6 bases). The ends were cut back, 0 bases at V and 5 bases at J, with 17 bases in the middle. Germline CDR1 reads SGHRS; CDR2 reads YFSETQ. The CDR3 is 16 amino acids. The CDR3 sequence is CASSLDWGAGITEAFF. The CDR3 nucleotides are TGCGCCAGCAGCTTGGATTGGGGGGCAGGGATAACTGAAGCTTTCTTT.

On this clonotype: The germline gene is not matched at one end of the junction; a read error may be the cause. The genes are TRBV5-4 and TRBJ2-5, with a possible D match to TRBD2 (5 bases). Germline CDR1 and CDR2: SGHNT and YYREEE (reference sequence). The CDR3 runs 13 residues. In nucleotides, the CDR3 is TGTGCCATCAGCTTGGCCAGAGGGGAGACCCAGTACTTC. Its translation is CAISLARGETQYF.

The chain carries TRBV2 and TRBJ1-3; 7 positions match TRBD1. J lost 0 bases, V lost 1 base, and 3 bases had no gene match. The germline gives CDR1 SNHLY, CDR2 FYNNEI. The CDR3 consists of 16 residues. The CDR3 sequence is CASSEGTGVSGNTIYF. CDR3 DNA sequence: TGTGCCAGCAGTGAAGGGACAGGAGTCTCTGGAAACACCATATATTTT.

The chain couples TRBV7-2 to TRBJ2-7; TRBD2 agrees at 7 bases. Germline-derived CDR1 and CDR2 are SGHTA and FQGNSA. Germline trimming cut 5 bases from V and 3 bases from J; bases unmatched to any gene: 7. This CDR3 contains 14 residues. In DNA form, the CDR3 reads TGTGCCAGCAGCCGGGGGGACCGACACTACGAGCAGTACTTC. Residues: CASSRGDRHYEQYF.

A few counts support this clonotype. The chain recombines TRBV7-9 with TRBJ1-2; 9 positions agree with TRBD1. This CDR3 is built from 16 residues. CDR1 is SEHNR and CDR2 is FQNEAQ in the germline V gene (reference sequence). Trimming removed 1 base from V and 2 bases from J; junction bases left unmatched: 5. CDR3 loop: CASSLVGQGPNYGYTF. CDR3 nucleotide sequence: TGTGCCAGCAGCTTAGTAGGACAGGGGCCCAACTATGGCTACACCTTC.

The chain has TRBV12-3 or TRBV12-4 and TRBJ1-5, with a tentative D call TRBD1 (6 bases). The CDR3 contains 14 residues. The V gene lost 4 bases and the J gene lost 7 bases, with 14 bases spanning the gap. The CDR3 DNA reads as TGTGCCAGCAGTTCTAGCAGGGGAGGGCAGCCCCAGCATTTT. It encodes CASSSSRGGQPQHF.

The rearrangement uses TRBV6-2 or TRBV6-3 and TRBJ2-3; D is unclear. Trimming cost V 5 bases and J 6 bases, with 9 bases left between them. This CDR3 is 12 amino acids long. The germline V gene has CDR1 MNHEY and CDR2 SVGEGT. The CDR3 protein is CASSPPQDTQYF. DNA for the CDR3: TGTGCCAGCAGTCCCCCCCAGGATACGCAGTATTTT.

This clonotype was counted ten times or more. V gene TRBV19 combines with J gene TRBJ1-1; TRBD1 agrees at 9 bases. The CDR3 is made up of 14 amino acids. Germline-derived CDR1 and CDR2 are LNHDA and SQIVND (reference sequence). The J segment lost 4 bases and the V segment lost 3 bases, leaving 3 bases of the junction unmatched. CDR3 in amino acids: CASSMGQGGTEAFF. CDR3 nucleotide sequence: TGTGCCAGTAGTATGGGACAGGGTGGCACTGAAGCTTTCTTT.